This T cell receptor (beta chain) was recovered during a study of CD8+ T cells in alopecia areata (dated by TCRdb to the late 2010s). A note on the overall study: The treated patients, all with moderate-to-severe alopecia areata, were enrolled in an open-label pilot trial of oral tofacitinib given at 5 to 10 mg twice daily. Amplification of TCRbeta CDR3 regions was done by immunoSEQ multiplex PCR using 35 Vbeta forward primers and 13 Jbeta reverse primers. Patients on tofacitinib were biopsied at baseline and after 4 and 24 weeks of treatment, and several of the patients also had a later scalp biopsy. Scalp clonality was compared across normal scalp (n=4), patchy alopecia areata scalp (n=8), and alopecia totalis/universalis scalp (n=8). Human TCRbeta sequencing covered scalp tissue and sorted CD4+ and CD8+ peripheral blood T cells from patchy and totalis/universalis alopecia areata patients and healthy controls. RNA was obtained with the PAXgene miRNA kit for fixed scalp, the miRNeasy kit for PBMCs, and the RNeasy kit for mouse skin. Tofacitinib was administered for 6 to 18 months, and 6 months of follow-up off drug were then conducted to assess delayed response and recurrence. Disease severity in treated patients was measured with the SALT score, which quantifies the percentage of affected scalp surface area. To study T cell clonal expansion in alopecia areata, the researchers applied high-throughput TCRbeta sequencing to both the C3H/HeJ mouse model and human patients.

Details on this clone: The target of this receptor is not known. Within one base of it there is no much larger clone, and no base qualities were kept. The sample has other DNA sequences that encode this CDR3 too.

For CDR1 and CDR2, the germline V gene lists SQVTM and ANQGSEA. V sheds 2 bases and J sheds 5 bases, leaving 10 bases between their ends. The CDR3 has 12 amino acids, counting the end cysteine and phenylalanine. Only the CDR3 region is kept as DNA, spanning 36 bases read in frame from base 1. Libraries were prepared through the immunoSEQ multiplex PCR assay. RNA was extracted from all samples and reverse transcribed into cDNA, which served as template for TCR sequencing. First-strand cDNA was synthesized using SuperScript III with a 2:1 mix of oligo-dT and random hexamers. A synthetic immune receptor repertoire was used to assess amplification bias, and residual bias was removed computationally. Per the authors' processing: After raw reads were preprocessed to remove errors, the CDR3 was defined following IMGT conventions as running from the conserved cysteine to phenylalanine. To get clonality, Shannon entropy was normalized by log2 of the number of productive unique TCRs and the result was subtracted from 1. Scalp TCRbeta sequences were cross-referenced with sorted blood CD4 and CD8 repertoires so that the CD4 or CD8 identity of scalp clones could be inferred. TCRdb retrieved this table from immuneACCESS and kept in-frame rearrangements only. Not all clones are present; in checked studies, unresolved V genes account for under half, and no reason is known for the remainder. V and J calls and clone size are as listed in that table; D and trimming were resolved from the DNA. The table for this sample lists 150,000 to 200,000 clones; about three fifths of them were counted only once. Approximately 0.9% of the sample belongs to the ten largest clones.

Results and caveats for the whole study, not just this receptor: Shared TCR sequences between patients were less evident than in mice, which may be partly attributable to HLA diversity in the patient population. Scalp clonality and the number of expanded CD8+ clones among the top 100 scalp clones were significantly decreased by tofacitinib. Resident alphabeta T cells in normal human skin are also sequenced, complicating scalp TCR repertoire analysis, unlike mouse skin dominated by gammadelta T cells. Because the treated cohort was small and included a single nonresponder, larger studies are needed to assess links between baseline CD8+ expansion and response. During tofacitinib treatment, many expanded lesional clones stuck around in both scalp and blood, and this persistence may partly explain why relapse happens after treatment is stopped. Higher clonality and more expanded CD8+ clones were observed in lesional scalp than in normal scalp, particularly in alopecia totalis/universalis, a finding suggestive of antigenic drive.

Read against the paper, the sample's time point label means: four to five weeks on oral tofacitinib. The treatment or condition label for this specimen denotes: oral pan-JAK inhibitor, 5-10 mg twice daily. From alopecia areata patients, peripheral blood was collected along with lesional scalp punch biopsies. PBMCs were separated by density centrifugation and stained for CD3, CD4 and CD8, after which CD4+ and CD8+ T cells were sorted on a FACSAria. The clonotype was recovered from a human donor with alopecia areata. The specimen comprised CD4+ T cells sorted from blood, sampled at week 4, from a patient treated with tofacitinib. The rearrangement joined TRBV29-1 to TRBJ2-7; D gene: possibly TRBD1, on 5 matching bases. DNA sequence: TGCAGCGTTGAACAGGGTGGGAACGAGCAGTACTTC. This yields the protein CSVEQGGNEQYF.